This TCR beta chain stems from a study of blood T cell repertoires in COVID-19. The wider study: Samples representing acute and convalescent COVID-19 were sourced from the United States, Italy and Spain. Sources were T cells, B-cell-depleted T cells, or PBMCs; the material itself was cDNA or gDNA.

The CDR3 is 13 amino acids. Per germline, CDR1 KGHDR and CDR2 SFDVKD. Per the study methods: Using reference gene primer amplification, nucleated cell counts were estimated. Profiling relied on immunoSEQ multiplex PCR, and the TCRdb table lists in-frame clones only, not all of them. D and trimming were read from the DNA, whereas the V and J calls and clone size are those reported in that table. The data show 95,000 to 120,000 clones, about 84% seen once. Material for sequencing was peripheral blood. This chain uses TRBV24-1 with TRBJ1-4; D gene uncertain. This clonotype was sampled from a man over 45 with acute or convalescent COVID-19. CDR3 DNA: TGTGCATCCCGGAGGTGGCCTAATGAAAAACTGTTTTTT. As protein: CASRRWPNEKLFF.